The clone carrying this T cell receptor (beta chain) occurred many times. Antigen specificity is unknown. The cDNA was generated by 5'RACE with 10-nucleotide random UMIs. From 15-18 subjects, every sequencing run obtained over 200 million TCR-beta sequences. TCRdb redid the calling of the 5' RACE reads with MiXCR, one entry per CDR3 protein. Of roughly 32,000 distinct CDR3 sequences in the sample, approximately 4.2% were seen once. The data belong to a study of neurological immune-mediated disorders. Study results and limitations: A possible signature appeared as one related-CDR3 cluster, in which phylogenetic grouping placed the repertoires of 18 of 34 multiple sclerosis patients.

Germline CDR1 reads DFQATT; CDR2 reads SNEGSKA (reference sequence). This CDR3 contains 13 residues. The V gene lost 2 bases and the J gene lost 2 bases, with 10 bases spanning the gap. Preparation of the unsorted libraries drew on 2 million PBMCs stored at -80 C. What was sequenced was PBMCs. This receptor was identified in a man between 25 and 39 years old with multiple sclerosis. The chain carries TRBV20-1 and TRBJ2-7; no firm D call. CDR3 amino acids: CSARRSDTYEQYF. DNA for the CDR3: TGCAGTGCTAGACGTTCGGATACCTACGAGCAGTACTTC.